Listed below are T cell receptor beta chains from one sample, sequenced in a study of T cell repertoires in cytomegalovirus infection. TCRdb processed the reads anew with MiXCR; each CDR3 protein has one entry. The sample holds over 200,000 distinct CDR3 sequences, roughly an eighth seen once. Source material: PBMCs. The source is a human donor in good health (CMV status not recorded). Some clones in this sample may be carry-over from other donors' samples. CDR3s leave out the opening cysteine and the closing phenylalanine or tryptophan. Each record gives: CDR3 protein, V gene.

CDR3: ASSLSGGKTDTQY; V: TRBV7-3
CDR3: SAGDKQY; V: TRBV20-1
CDR3: ATSRGVEGRDEQF; V: TRBV15
CDR3: ASGRQTEAF; V: TRBV28
CDR3: ASSYSAGGRYEQY; V: TRBV6-2/TRBV6-3
CDR3: ASSDKSSGNTIY; V: TRBV5-1
CDR3: ASSLSEAGANVLT; V: TRBV12-3/TRBV12-4
CDR3: ASSLLHTQY; V: TRBV7-2
CDR3: ASSTGTYESGNTIY; V: TRBV6-6
CDR3: ASSLKGQFYGYT; V: TRBV5-4
CDR3: ASSLKWWDSTSTDTQY; V: TRBV23-1
CDR3: ASSEVDGSGNTIY; V: TRBV6-1
CDR3: ASSSGYPANEKLF; V: TRBV12-3/TRBV12-4
CDR3: ASSQAPIIAGELF; V: TRBV3-1
CDR3: SARAQIARTDTQY; V: TRBV20-1
CDR3: SARAEGLVYGEQF; V: TRBV20-1
CDR3: SAKSNRGASRTEAF; V: TRBV29-1
CDR3: ASSLRTGYTDTQY; V: TRBV7-3